The subject of this entry is one TCR beta chain. Its antigen is not identified. Other DNA sequences in the same sample also yield this CDR3. These data are taken from a study of cytomegalovirus exposure and HLA in healthy donors. General observations from the study: Apparent HLA restriction characterized most CMV-associated TCR beta chains in a later analysis. An ancestry cluster, one associated with Asian ancestry, reportedly showed fewer N-insertions than the approximately 670-donor mean in a later analysis. Within an earlier analysis, most TCR beta V segments proved productive either about 90% or about 30% of the time.

The PCR ran on 60 Vbeta and 13 Jbeta primers. TCRdb's copy holds only in-frame clones and misses some; the assay was immunoSEQ multiplex PCR. The repertoire holds some 200,000 clones, with around 85% as singletons. Those who donated were healthy bone marrow donors. Trimming removed 2 bases at V and 2 bases at J, with 7 bases between. The germline V gene encodes CDR1 SGHRS and CDR2 YFSETQ. This CDR3 spans 14 amino acids. The clonotype comes from a girl aged 2-10 years in good health and CMV-seronegative. The gene calls are TRBV5-1 and TRBJ1-4; weak D call: TRBD1 (5 bases). Sequencing was done on a sample of PBMCs. The CDR3 sequence is CASSFGGTNEKLFF. The CDR3 nucleotides are TGCGCCAGCAGCTTCGGGGGGACTAATGAAAAACTGTTTTTT.